This T cell receptor (beta chain) was sequenced for a study of blood T cell repertoires in COVID-19. V lost 1 base to trimming and J lost 8 bases; unmatched junction nucleotides: 2. The CDR3 is 12 amino acids. Per the germline V gene, CDR1 is SQVTM and CDR2 is ANQGSEA. Here immunoSEQ multiplex PCR was the method, and the copy in TCRdb shows in-frame clones only, minus some. Among about 74,000 clones listed, roughly 81% were seen once. This chain joins TRBV29-1 and TRBJ1-2; 9 bases are shared with TRBD1. The clonotype originates from an older man with acute or convalescent COVID-19. Sequenced sample: peripheral blood. The CDR3 reads CSVEGTGAGYTF. The DNA of the CDR3 is TGCAGCGTTGAAGGGACAGGGGCCGGCTACACCTTC.